Listed below are T cell receptor beta chains from one sample, sequenced in a study of T cell repertoires and HLA-DP antigens. Profiled with immunoSEQ multiplex PCR; TCRdb holds only in-frame clones, not every one. The data hold 75,000 to 90,000 clones, with approximately 89% observed a single time. Antigens of these TCRs are unknown. The sample taken for sequencing was CD4+ T cells from PBMCs. These receptors were taken from a man aged 50-60 years in good health and CMV-seronegative. Both conserved end residues are trimmed from each CDR3. A D gene is named only where the DNA matches it firmly.

TRBV5-1	TRBJ2-3	-	ASSLGGRASTDTQY
TRBV7-6	TRBJ2-7	-	ASSLTVESYEQY
TRBV30	TRBJ1-5	-	AWQKRQAPGQPQH
TRBV7-2	TRBJ1-3	-	ASSRSVTSGNTIY
TRBV5-1	TRBJ1-3	TRBD1	ASSTGTGSGNTIY
TRBV30	TRBJ1-2	-	AWSVQRGGYT
TRBV28	TRBJ1-5	-	ASSFDSRGQPQH
TRBV7-9	TRBJ2-1	TRBD1	ASSFLGTGSSYNEQF
TRBV30	TRBJ1-5	-	AWSVRENQPQH
TRBV19	TRBJ2-7	-	ASSSLGEQY
TRBV7-6	TRBJ2-5	TRBD2	ASSPGAGGPEETQY
TRBV14	TRBJ1-1	TRBD1	ASQPLGQLNTEAF
TRBV5-6	TRBJ2-2	TRBD1	ASSLVVGGSMGTGELF
TRBV5-6	TRBJ2-3	-	ASSNAGPDTQY
TRBV4-1	TRBJ1-1	-	ASSQVADGYTEAF
TRBV30	TRBJ2-3	TRBD1	TWRGPDRARPDTQY
TRBV11-2	TRBJ2-3	TRBD2	ASSLRGGAFLDTQY
TRBV7-2	TRBJ2-1	-	ASSPQVWGEQF
TRBV7-4	TRBJ2-4	TRBD2	ASSLTSGGYRNIQY
TRBV19	TRBJ1-5	-	VSSLDRKDQPQH
TRBV15	TRBJ2-2	TRBD2	ATSRGRGLENTGELF
TRBV6-5	TRBJ2-1	-	ASSYYEGHNEQF
TRBV9	TRBJ2-2	TRBD2	ASSPRLAGVTGELF
TRBV5-1	TRBJ1-5	-	ASRKGLLRDQPQH
TRBV5-4	TRBJ1-6	-	ASSGPGSQYNSPLH
TRBV5-1	TRBJ2-5	TRBD2	ASSTLAGGPGETQY
TRBV28	TRBJ2-6	-	ASSLGRTGANVLT
TRBV7-2	TRBJ1-4	-	ASSSNRVTNEKLF
TRBV2	TRBJ2-7	-	ASSPLSGTYEQY
TRBV30	TRBJ1-1	-	AWSQRDRPNTEAF
TRBV5-5	TRBJ2-2	-	ASRWGRADTGELF
TRBV30	TRBJ2-5	-	AWGTLEETQY
TRBV27	TRBJ2-3	-	ASSLSSPTDTQY
TRBV6-1	TRBJ2-7	-	ASREGNLPYEQY
TRBV15	TRBJ2-3	TRBD2	ATSIYSGGVTDTQY
TRBV28	TRBJ1-5	-	ASSLLRQPQH
TRBV2	TRBJ1-1	-	ASSEGGANRDTEAF
TRBV18	TRBJ2-2	TRBD2	ASSQLGTSGSSNTGELF
TRBV6-1	TRBJ1-2	-	ASSEAGQNNYGYT
TRBV28	TRBJ1-1	-	ASSLPTLAF
TRBV27	TRBJ1-1	TRBD1	ASSLAGGTNTEAF
TRBV7-2	TRBJ2-7	TRBD2	ASSQGRGGEQY